Following are 24 T cell receptor beta chains from one sample sequenced in a study of PD-L1 blockade in urothelial cancer. Time point here: peripheral blood 6 weeks after treatment start. This table comes from immunoSEQ multiplex PCR, and its TCRdb copy is limited to in-frame clones, with some not included. This sample has around 38,000 clones, with about 86% found just once. Sample: PBMCs, taken around atezolizumab (anti-PD-L1) treatment. The receptors shown here come from a man in his fifties or sixties with urothelial cancer.

This clone has just a few counts. The rearrangement uses TRBV2 and TRBJ1-4; 7 bases agree with TRBD1. Trimming at V came to 7 bases and at J to 0 bases, leaving 5 bases not matched to a gene. This CDR3 spans 15 amino acids. Germline V gene sequence: CDR1 SNHLY, CDR2 FYNNEI. CDR3 bases: TGTGCCAGCACCCGGACAGGCTCAACTAATGAAAAACTGTTTTTT. Amino acid sequence: CASTRTGSTNEKLFF.

This chain links TRBV12-5 with TRBJ2-7; a possible D gene is TRBD1 (6 bases). V lost 3 bases and J lost 5, with 14 bases in between. The V gene's germline CDR1 is LGHNT and CDR2 FRNRAP. The CDR3 has 14 residues. The CDR3 sequence: CASGLDPGVHEQYF. The CDR3 bases are TGTGCTAGTGGTTTAGACCCAGGGGTCCACGAGCAGTACTTC.

This chain links TRBV11-2 with TRBJ2-7; D is ambiguous. V was clipped by 4 bases and J by 3 bases, with 7 bases between them. CDR1 and CDR2 from the germline V gene are SGHAT and FQNNGV. This CDR3 is 12 amino acids long. Here the CDR3 DNA reads TGTGCCAGCAGCTCCTCTATCTACGAGCAGTACTTC. Its protein product is CASSSSIYEQYF. Looking up the rest from reference TRBV11-2 and TRBJ2-7 gives the full variable domain: EAGVAQSPRYKIIEKRQSVAFWCNPISGHATLYWYQQILGQGPKLLIQFQNNGVVDDSQLPKDRFSAERLKGVDSTLKIQPAKLEDSAVYLCASSSSIYEQYFGPGTRLTVT.

This rearrangement joins TRBV2 to TRBJ2-1; 7 bases agree with TRBD2. The germline V gene encodes CDR1 SNHLY and CDR2 FYNNEI. Trimming took 9 bases from V and 5 from J; bases not matched to a gene: 10. This CDR3 has 14 amino acids. The CDR3 protein is CASQLARVDNEQFF. The CDR3 DNA reads TGTGCCAGTCAACTAGCGAGGGTCGACAATGAGCAGTTCTTC.

The J gene is TRBJ2-7, the V gene TRBV28, with 10 bases lining up with TRBD1. The CDR3 is made up of 15 amino acids. V lost 6 bases and J lost 2; bases outside the gene matches: 7. Per germline, CDR1 MDHEN and CDR2 SYDVKM. The CDR3 protein is CASSHGQGGTYEQYF. Written as DNA, the CDR3 is TGTGCCAGCAGCCACGGACAGGGGGGGACCTACGAGCAGTACTTC.

This clone has at least ten counts. The chain has TRBV5-6 and TRBJ1-1, with 7 nucleotides matching TRBD1. Unmatched junction bases numbered 13, after V lost 6 bases and J lost 8 bases. This CDR3 contains 14 residues. Per germline, CDR1 SGHDT and CDR2 YYEEEE. The CDR3 DNA sequence: TGTGCCAGCACCCCCAACCCTCGGGACAGCGAAGCTTTCTTT. It specifies CASTPNPRDSEAFF.

The rearrangement joins TRBV6-5 to TRBJ1-4; TRBD1 matches at 9 bases. V was pared by 6 bases and J by 8 bases, with 7 bases of the junction left unmatched. The CDR3 covers 14 residues. CDR1 is MNHEY, CDR2 SVGAGI, per germline. The chain's CDR3 is CASRVGQGLEKLFF. Written as DNA, the CDR3 is TGTGCCAGCAGGGTGGGACAGGGCTTGGAAAAACTGTTTTTT.

The chain carries TRBV6-5 and TRBJ2-7, with TRBD1 identical over 10 bases. The CDR3 has 15 amino acids. V lost 4 bases and J lost 1; bases outside the gene matches: 4. The V gene's germline CDR1 is MNHEY and CDR2 SVGAGI. The CDR3 is CASSFRTGGSYEQYF. DNA of the CDR3: TGTGCCAGCAGTTTCCGGACAGGGGGTTCCTACGAGCAGTACTTC.

The genes are TRBV18 and TRBJ2-1; 11 bases agree with TRBD1. Trimming removed 4 bases from V and 3 bases from J; junction bases left unmatched: 2. The germline V gene has CDR1 KGHSH and CDR2 LQKENI. The CDR3 loop spans 15 amino acids. Here the CDR3 DNA reads TGTGCCAGCTCACGGGGACAGGGGGGCTACAATGAGCAGTTCTTC. It yields the protein CASSRGQGGYNEQFF.

The genes are TRBV5-1 and TRBJ2-4; 7 nucleotides align to TRBD1. Looked up from germline, CDR1 is SGHRS and CDR2 is YFSETQ. The junction had 5 bases not matched to a gene; V was cut back by 4 bases and J by 4 bases. This CDR3 region has 14 residues. This CDR3 reads CASSPGTAKNIQYF. Written as DNA, the CDR3 is TGCGCCAGCAGCCCCGGGACAGCAAAAAACATTCAGTACTTC.

This clone was detected only once. The chain carries TRBV2 and TRBJ1-2; D ambiguous. This CDR3 is 15 amino acids long. The germline V gene encodes CDR1 SNHLY and CDR2 FYNNEI. Trimming stripped 5 bases from V and 5 bases from J, with 18 bases between. DNA for the CDR3: TGTGCCAGCAGTTTTCAAGGGCCTTCGGGATATGGCTACACCTTC. Translation gives CASSFQGPSGYGYTF.

V usage is TRBV7-6 and J usage is TRBJ1-3; D is unclear. CDR1 is SGHVS, CDR2 FNYEAQ, per germline. The CDR3 is 17 amino acids. Trimming took off 2 bases at V and 0 bases at J, with 14 bases between the two ends. CDR3 in amino acids: CASSLYPGLGSGNTIYF. Written as DNA, the CDR3 is TGTGCCAGCAGCTTATACCCAGGCCTCGGCTCTGGAAACACCATATATTTT.

V gene TRBV5-8 combines with J gene TRBJ1-4, with 9 bases matching TRBD1. This CDR3 comprises 15 residues. Germline loops: CDR1 SGHTS, CDR2 YDEGEE. V trimming: 4 bases; J trimming: 7 bases; junction bases outside the gene matches: 8. CDR3 sequence: CASSRRTGEGEKLFF. In nucleotides, the CDR3 is TGTGCCAGCAGCCGACGGACAGGGGAAGGTGAAAAACTGTTTTTT.

V is TRBV5-8 and J is TRBJ2-7; the match to TRBD2 covers 10 bases. The CDR3 contains 15 residues. CDR1 and CDR2 from the germline V gene are SGHTS and YDEGEE. J was trimmed by 7 bases and V by 4 bases; bases with no gene match: 11. CDR3 amino acids: CASSTGTGLAIEQYF. In nucleotides, the CDR3 is TGTGCCAGCAGCACAGGGACGGGACTAGCGATTGAGCAGTACTTC.

The V and J genes are TRBV4-3 and TRBJ1-3; D is uncertain. The CDR3 covers 15 residues. Germline CDR1 reads LGHNA; CDR2 reads YSLEER. With 0 bases removed from V and 1 base from J, the gap between germline ends came to 7 bases. The CDR3 coding sequence is TGCGCCAGCAGCCAAGATCGCAGTTCTGGAAACACCATATATTTT. Translated: CASSQDRSSGNTIYF.

The chain recombines TRBV6-1 with TRBJ2-7, with 8 positions matching TRBD1. Germline-derived CDR1 and CDR2 are MNHNS and SASEGT. The CDR3 sequence is 16 residues long. V lost 2 bases, J lost 1 base, and 7 bases stayed unmatched. DNA of the CDR3: TGTGCCAGCAGTGAATGGGGACAGGAGTTTTCCTACGAGCAGTACTTC. Translated, it gives CASSEWGQEFSYEQYF.

V usage is TRBV18 and J usage is TRBJ1-1, with D possibly TRBD1 on 5 matching bases. V dropped 1 base and J dropped 0 bases, with 12 bases sitting between them. The CDR3 loop spans 16 amino acids. CDR1 is KGHSH, CDR2 LQKENI, per germline. CDR3 nucleotides: TGTGCCAGCTCACCACTCCCAGGGATTATGAACACTGAAGCTTTCTTT. Protein product: CASSPLPGIMNTEAFF. Full variable domain (outside the CDR3, taken from reference TRBV18 and TRBJ1-1): NAGVMQNPRHLVRRRGQEARLRCSPMKGHSHVYWYRQLPEEGLKFMVYLQKENIIDESGMPKERFSAEFPKEGPSILRIQQVVRGDSAAYFCASSPLPGIMNTEAFFGQGTRLTVV.

The chain carries TRBV2 and TRBJ1-1; maybe TRBD1 (5 bases). The length of the CDR3 is 11 residues. The ends were cut back, 8 bases at V and 9 bases at J, with 13 bases in the middle. Per the germline V gene, CDR1 is SNHLY and CDR2 is FYNNEI. The CDR3 region has the DNA TGTGCCAGCCAAGACAGAAAAAAAGCTTTCTTT. Encoded protein: CASQDRKKAFF.

This CDR3 is CASAPQGSTDTQYF. Written as DNA, the CDR3 is TGTGCCAGCGCCCCCCAGGGGAGCACAGATACGCAGTATTTT. V usage is TRBV7-9 and J usage is TRBJ2-3, with D possibly matching TRBD1 (6 bases). Deletions cut 8 bases from V and 0 bases from J, with 12 bases between. The CDR3 length is 14 residues. Germline V CDR1 and CDR2: SEHNR, FQNEAQ (reference sequence).

This chain connects TRBV5-1 to TRBJ2-1; 8 nucleotides match TRBD1. In germline, CDR1 is SGHRS, CDR2 YFSETQ. The CDR3 runs 15 residues. V gave up 4 bases and J gave up 9 bases; unmatched junction bases: 12. The CDR3 reads CASSQGRTGKGEQFF. CDR3 in DNA: TGCGCCAGCAGCCAAGGCCGGACAGGGAAGGGTGAGCAGTTCTTC. Complete variable domain (other parts from reference TRBV5-1 and TRBJ2-1): KAGVTQTPRYLIKTRGQQVTLSCSPISGHRSVSWYQQTPGQGLQFLFEYFSETQRNKGNFPGRFSGRQFSNSRSEMNVSTLELGDSALYLCASSQGRTGKGEQFFGPGTRLTVL.

CDR3 nucleotide sequence: TGCGCCAGCAGCCAAGGAGACAGGGCAATCAATGAGCAGTTCTTC. This sequence encodes CASSQGDRAINEQFF. This chain uses TRBV4-1 with TRBJ2-1; 7 positions match TRBD1. V lost 1 base to trimming and J lost 6 bases; unmatched junction nucleotides: 6. Germline V gives CDR1 MGHRA, CDR2 YSYEKL. The CDR3 is 15 amino acids.

This clone appeared once. This sequence joins TRBV18 and TRBJ1-5; D perhaps matches TRBD1 (6 bases). Trimming removed 3 bases at V and 2 bases at J, with 14 bases between. Germline CDR1 is KGHSH and CDR2 is LQKENI. The CDR3 length is 16 residues. The CDR3 nucleotides are TGTGCCAGCTCACCCTGGGACACCTCAGGCAATCAGCCCCAGCATTTT. It specifies CASSPWDTSGNQPQHF.

V and J are TRBV19 and TRBJ1-5, with TRBD1 matching over 7 bases. The CDR3 is 15 amino acids. Germline assignment: CDR1 LNHDA and CDR2 SQIVND (reference sequence). The V and J ends lost 9 bases and 2 bases, in that order; junction bases with no gene match: 10. The DNA for the CDR3 is TGTGCCAGCCGGGGACAGCCTAGGGGCAATCAGCCCCAGCATTTT. This encodes CASRGQPRGNQPQHF.

The chain carries TRBV5-6 and TRBJ2-5; D possibly corresponds to TRBD2 (5 bases). The CDR3 is 17 amino acids. Trimming pared 5 bases from V and 5 bases from J, leaving 25 bases between. The germline gives CDR1 SGHDT, CDR2 YYEEEE. CDR3 protein: CASSLRAGGLWVETQYF. CDR3 bases: TGTGCCAGCAGTCTGCGGGCGGGCGGCCTCTGGGTTGAGACCCAGTACTTC.